Listed below are T cell receptor beta chains from one sample, sequenced in a study of lymphopenia after photon versus proton radiotherapy. Method: immunoSEQ multiplex PCR; TCRdb's copy keeps in-frame clones and lacks some. Found here are about 17,000 clones, 70% to 85% of them singletons; the top ten hold 20% to 25%. Sequenced material: peripheral blood, taken from a patient treated with proton-based radiotherapy. The receptors stem from a man between 65 and 79 years old with pancreatic cancer. The CDR3 runs from the conserved cysteine through the conserved F or W.

v_gene,j_gene,CDR3aa
TRBV29-1,TRBJ1-1,CSVEQGPVDTEAFF
TRBV6-1,TRBJ2-7,CASRSQGSYEQYF
TRBV4-1,TRBJ1-3,CASSGMDTIYF
TRBV16,TRBJ1-2,CASSQSRAGPIYGYTF
TRBV6-5,TRBJ2-7,CASSGTSDEQYF
TRBV6-1,TRBJ2-1,CASSGLTRSNEQFF
TRBV18,TRBJ2-5,CASSPTGQETQYF
TRBV2,.,CASSEGRGMHEQYF
TRBV29-1,TRBJ1-2,CSVGGARDYGYTF
TRBV10-3,TRBJ1-1,CAISDMEEAFF
TRBV7-3,TRBJ2-3,CASSHAQGSRTDTQYF
TRBV6-5,TRBJ1-2,CASSYSALNYGYTF
TRBV5-1,TRBJ1-6,CASSLGGQSGSPLHF
TRBV27,TRBJ2-3,CASSLGGPSTDTQYF
TRBV30,TRBJ2-7,CAWSSGTPFHEQYF
TRBV15,TRBJ2-5,CATSRAPSDRRQTQYF
TRBV7-3,TRBJ2-5,CASSVTSGRSGETQYF
TRBV2,TRBJ1-5,CASRTGRNQPQHF
TRBV6-5,TRBJ2-1,CASIQDRALMNEQFF
TRBV4-2,TRBJ1-5,CASSQDWGQNQPQHF
TRBV6-1,TRBJ1-5,CATSGQGAIEQPQHF
TRBV5-1,TRBJ2-7,CASSFGLAGGLAYEQYF
TRBV30,TRBJ1-1,CAWREGSNTEAFF
TRBV5-1,TRBJ1-1,CASSFSGQGVTEAFF
TRBV11-2,TRBJ1-2,CASSLALGPGFYGYTF
TRBV6-5,TRBJ1-1,CASSPWSDNTEAFF
TRBV30,TRBJ1-2,CAWDRDSYGYTF
TRBV5-8,TRBJ2-5,CASSLELRGPEETQYF
TRBV5-1,TRBJ2-7,CASSAGTYPYEQYF
TRBV6-1,TRBJ1-4,CASSSTLNEKLFF
TRBV7-9,TRBJ2-1,CASSFPAGPGEDEQFF
TRBV7-8,TRBJ2-3,CASSLGGGADTQYF
TRBV18,TRBJ2-7,CASSPGLAGEGYEQYF
TRBV19,TRBJ1-2,CASSDRVYGYTF
TRBV25-1,TRBJ1-4,CASSGDSDYEKLFF
TRBV18,TRBJ1-4,CASSPATNEKLFF
TRBV5-6,TRBJ1-5,CASSSNGQINQPQHF
TRBV28,TRBJ2-5,CATRGQETQYF
TRBV5-1,TRBJ2-3,CASSLNVLWRSTDTQYF